This TCR beta chain is from a study of T cells in localized non-small cell lung cancer. With regard to this clone: Its specificity is not known.

Trimming took off 6 bases at V and 10 bases at J, with 20 bases between the two ends. CDR3 length: 14 amino acids. Germline V gene data show CDR1 as SNHLY and CDR2 as FYNNEI. The method was immunoSEQ multiplex PCR; TCRdb's version includes in-frame clones alone and lacks a portion of them. The data hold roughly 50,000 clones, with around 86% observed a single time. The study, taken as a whole, reports: Sequencing was limited to one tumor region, leaving the possibility of heterogeneity open. There was an association of higher blood T cell density with longer overall survival. Highest T cell clonality was seen in uninvolved adjacent lung, surpassing that measured in tumor.

Here the sequenced sample was peripheral blood, taken before any cancer treatment. The chain is built from TRBV2 and TRBJ2-3; D possibly uses TRBD1 or TRBD2 (7 bases each). The sequence was collected from a female donor older than 55 with stage II squamous cell lung carcinoma. The CDR3 sequence: CASRPGGRAGPQYF. Here the CDR3 DNA reads TGTGCCAGCAGGCCAGGGGGGAGGGCAGGTCCGCAGTATTTT.